These 27 T cell receptor beta chains came from one sample sequenced in a study of T cells after posttransplantation cyclophosphamide. Sequenced by immunoSEQ multiplex PCR; TCRdb stores in-frame clones only, minus some. In the table there are around 2,000 clones, 80% of which are singletons. A marrow graft followed busulfan-fludarabine conditioning, with cyclophosphamide on days +3 and +4. This specimen consisted of PBMCs, obtained roughly 10 months after allogeneic stem cell transplant with posttransplant cyclophosphamide. These receptors were taken from a young adult male patient who received an allogeneic stem cell transplant from a related donor, was CMV-positive, and had acute GVHD only. Some of the T cells might come from the graft donor.

The chain combines TRBV7-2 with TRBJ2-7; 8 positions agree with TRBD1. Germline lookup yields CDR1 SGHTA and CDR2 FQGNSA. With V trimmed by 5 bases and J by 2 bases, 8 bases remained unmatched. This CDR3 contains 15 residues. CDR3 region: CASSTSGTGAYEQYF. CDR3 sequence (DNA): TGTGCCAGCAGCACGTCCGGGACAGGCGCCTACGAGCAGTACTTC. Together with reference TRBV7-2 and TRBJ2-7, the CDR3 gives the full variable domain: GAGVSQSPSNKVTEKGKDVELRCDPISGHTALYWYRQSLGQGLEFLIYFQGNSAPDKSGLPSDRFSAERTGGSVSTLTIQRTQQEDSAVYLCASSTSGTGAYEQYFGPGTRLTVT.

J is TRBJ1-2 and V is TRBV19; the D gene is possibly TRBD1 (5 bases). Trimming took off 10 bases at V and 3 bases at J, with 12 bases between the two ends. CDR3 length: 12 residues. Germline CDR1 LNHDA, CDR2 SQIVND (reference sequence). CDR3 nucleotides: TGTGCCACCTCTTGGGGCGACTATGGCTACACCTTC. Amino acid sequence: CATSWGDYGYTF.

Only a few counts were recorded for this clone. The chain is built from TRBV2 and TRBJ1-2; TRBD1 aligns across 10 bases. The CDR3 totals 16 residues. The V gene's germline CDR1 is SNHLY and CDR2 FYNNEI. Losses at the gene ends were 3 bases for V and 6 bases for J; bases not matched to a gene: 10. The CDR3 sequence: CASSDPGQGVWDGYTF. CDR3 DNA: TGTGCCAGCAGTGATCCCGGACAGGGGGTTTGGGATGGCTACACCTTC.

The chain couples TRBV5-4 to TRBJ1-1, with 9 bases aligning to TRBD1. V was pared by 3 bases and J by 8 bases, with 8 bases of the junction left unmatched. This CDR3 contains 14 residues. CDR1 SGHNT and CDR2 YYREEE come from the germline V gene (reference sequence). CDR3 sequence: CASSWSGTGTEAFF. CDR3 nucleotides: TGTGCCAGCAGCTGGTCCGGGACAGGGACCGAAGCTTTCTTT.

Turning to this clone: Distinct nucleotide sequences in the sample also encode this CDR3. In DNA, the CDR3 is TGTGCCAGCATTACAGGTTTGAATAATTCACCCCTCCACTTT. Residues: CASITGLNNSPLHF. V usage is TRBV6-1 and J usage is TRBJ1-6, with D maybe TRBD1 (5 bases). CDR3 length equals 14 residues. Trimming took 7 bases from V and 5 from J, leaving 12 bases between them. Germline loops: CDR1 MNHNS, CDR2 SASEGT.

This sequence joins TRBV6-5 and TRBJ1-5; TRBD1 matches 9 bases. V lost 2 bases, J lost 6 bases, and 2 bases stayed unmatched. Germline assignment: CDR1 MNHEY and CDR2 SVGAGI. This CDR3 region has 14 residues. The CDR3 sequence: CASSYGQGRQPQHF. The CDR3 region has the DNA TGTGCCAGCAGTTACGGACAGGGGCGTCAGCCCCAGCATTTT.

With regard to this clone: One end of the junction is discordant with germline, which a read error may explain. Other DNA sequences from this sample encode an identical CDR3 as well. The V call is TRBV16, the J call TRBJ1-6; D unclear. CDR1 KGHSY and CDR2 FQNENV come from the germline V gene. The CDR3 runs to 14 residues. The CDR3 spells CASSQSGGNSPLHF. The CDR3 DNA reads TGTGCCAGCAGCCAATCCGGCGGGAATTCCCCCCTCCACTTT.

The gene calls are TRBV5-1 and TRBJ2-5; TRBD1 agrees at 9 bases. The CDR3 contains 16 residues. Germline trimming cut 4 bases from V and 1 base from J; bases unmatched to any gene: 8. Per the germline V gene, CDR1 is SGHRS and CDR2 is YFSETQ. The DNA for the CDR3 is TGCGCCAGCAGCAGAGGACAGGGGCATAGCCAAGAGACCCAGTACTTC. Protein product: CASSRGQGHSQETQYF. The full variable domain, with the rest looked up from reference TRBV5-1 and TRBJ2-5, is KAGVTQTPRYLIKTRGQQVTLSCSPISGHRSVSWYQQTPGQGLQFLFEYFSETQRNKGNFPGRFSGRQFSNSRSEMNVSTLELGDSALYLCASSRGQGHSQETQYFGPGTRLLVL.

This chain connects TRBV7-8 to TRBJ2-7; TRBD2 matches 7 bases. V was pared by 1 base and J by 6 bases, with 6 bases of the junction left unmatched. This CDR3 has 14 residues. The germline gives CDR1 SGHVS, CDR2 FQNEAQ. The CDR3 coding sequence is TGTGCCAGCAGCTTAGGGGGGGGGTCAAGCGAGCAGTACTTC. Protein product: CASSLGGGSSEQYF.

V and J are TRBV5-5 and TRBJ1-1, with D tentatively TRBD1 (5 bases). Germline CDR1 SGHKS, CDR2 YYEKEE (reference sequence). The CDR3 is 13 amino acids. V shed 4 bases and J shed 5 bases, with 12 bases lying between them. DNA of the CDR3: TGTGCCAGCAGCGGAGGGGTTGGGACTGAAGCTTTCTTT. Protein: CASSGGVGTEAFF.

For this clone: A junction end diverges from the germline sequence, so it may reflect a read error. This same CDR3 is encoded by further DNA sequences in the sample. J is TRBJ1-6 and V is TRBV28, with 10 nucleotides matching TRBD1. Per germline, CDR1 MDHEN and CDR2 SYDVKM. This CDR3 contains 17 residues. In DNA form, the CDR3 reads TGTGCCAGCAGTCGTGTGACAGGGGGCTTGGGTAATTCCCCCCTCCACTTT. Translating it yields CASSRVTGGLGNSPLHF. Complete variable domain (other parts from reference TRBV28 and TRBJ1-6): DVKVTQSSRYLVKRTGEKVFLECVQDMDHENMFWYRQDPGLGLRLIYFSYDVKMKEKGDIPEGYSVSREKKERFSLILESASTNQTSMYLCASSRVTGGLGNSPLHFGNGTRLTVT.

About this clone: Germline and junction disagree at one end, which may indicate a read error. This sequence joins TRBV25-1 and TRBJ1-2, with D hard to call. The germline V gene has CDR1 MGHDK and CDR2 SYGVNS. The CDR3 runs to 13 residues. The CDR3 DNA is TGTACCAGCAGTAGGTCCGGGTTAGGTGGCTACACCTTC. The encoded protein is CTSSRSGLGGYTF.

CDR3 coding DNA: TGTGCCAGTAGTATCGGGACAGCGACTAATGAAAAACTGTTTTTT. Protein: CASSIGTATNEKLFF. The chain combines TRBV19 with TRBJ1-4, with 7 bases aligning to TRBD1. V lost 3 bases to trimming and J lost 2 bases; unmatched junction nucleotides: 3. The CDR3 loop spans 15 amino acids. From germline, CDR1 is LNHDA and CDR2 SQIVND (reference sequence).

The rearrangement links TRBV7-2 to TRBJ2-1; possibly TRBD1 for D (5 bases). The CDR3 contains 12 residues. V lost 5 bases to trimming and J lost 12 bases, with 14 bases between them. CDR1 and CDR2 from the germline V gene are SGHTA and FQGNSA. CDR3 nucleotide sequence: TGTGCCAGCAGCGAGAGGACAAGTAGGCAGTTCTTC. This codes for CASSERTSRQFF.

This clone qualifies as large. This chain joins TRBV7-7 and TRBJ2-2; D call uncertain. CDR3 length equals 12 residues. The V gene lost 1 base and the J gene lost 8 bases, with 5 bases spanning the gap. CDR1 and CDR2 (germline): SSHAT, FNYEAQ (reference sequence). The CDR3 coding sequence is TGTGCCAGCAGCTTAGGGGCGGGGGAGCTGTTTTTT. Protein: CASSLGAGELFF.

The chain recombines TRBV7-2 with TRBJ1-2; D gene unclear. The CDR3 sequence is 12 residues long. V was trimmed by 5 bases and J by 6 bases, leaving 10 bases between them. Looked up from germline, CDR1 is SGHTA and CDR2 is FQGNSA. The CDR3 DNA follows: TGTGCCAGCAGCCCGAGATCGGATGGCTACACCTTC. Its protein is CASSPRSDGYTF. Supplemented by reference TRBV7-2 and TRBJ1-2, the full variable domain reads GAGVSQSPSNKVTEKGKDVELRCDPISGHTALYWYRQSLGQGLEFLIYFQGNSAPDKSGLPSDRFSAERTGGSVSTLTIQRTQQEDSAVYLCASSPRSDGYTFGSGTRLTVV.

The V and J genes are TRBV5-1 and TRBJ2-3; TRBD1 might be the D (5 bases). The germline V and J ends were trimmed by 2 bases and 0 bases, with 10 bases remaining between them. The germline CDR1 and CDR2 sequences are SGHRS and YFSETQ. The CDR3 has 15 amino acids. The CDR3 DNA reads TGCGCCAGCAGCTTAGGTCCAGGGAGCACAGATACGCAGTATTTT. Its protein is CASSLGPGSTDTQYF.

The J gene is TRBJ2-3, the V gene TRBV9; 9 bases align to TRBD2. CDR3 size: 17 residues. Germline V gene data show CDR1 as SGDLS and CDR2 as YYNGEE. V was clipped by 4 bases and J by 2 bases; unmatched bases: 11. Here the CDR3 DNA reads TGTGCCAGCAGCCGACTAGCGGCCGTAGGGATCACAGATACGCAGTATTTT. This gives the protein CASSRLAAVGITDTQYF.

This clone has a handful of counts. This sequence joins TRBV28 and TRBJ1-5; 7 bases agree with TRBD1. Germline V lookup: CDR1 MDHEN, CDR2 SYDVKM. V was pared by 6 bases and J by 6 bases, with 14 bases of the junction left unmatched. The CDR3 consists of 16 residues. This CDR3 is CASRRDRWANSQPQHF. CDR3 in DNA: TGTGCCAGCAGACGGGACAGATGGGCCAATTCTCAGCCCCAGCATTTT.

Comment on this clone: The same CDR3 can be traced to other DNA sequences in this sample. The chain employs TRBV7-2 and TRBJ1-2; possible D gene TRBD1, 5 bases. The CDR3 totals 15 residues. V lost 1 base and J lost 4, with 13 bases in between. Germline CDR1 and CDR2: SGHTA and FQGNSA. CDR3 in DNA: TGTGCCAGCAGCTTAGGTGGGGCGCCTCTCTATGGCTACACCTTC. Protein: CASSLGGAPLYGYTF. The whole variable domain, remainder taken from reference TRBV7-2 and TRBJ1-2, is GAGVSQSPSNKVTEKGKDVELRCDPISGHTALYWYRQSLGQGLEFLIYFQGNSAPDKSGLPSDRFSAERTGGSVSTLTIQRTQQEDSAVYLCASSLGGAPLYGYTFGSGTRLTVV.

The chain couples TRBV6-4 to TRBJ1-5, with D possibly TRBD1 on 6 matching bases. Trimming removed 3 bases from V and 0 bases from J, with 15 bases in between. The CDR3 is 17 amino acids. The V gene's germline CDR1 is MRHNA and CDR2 SNTAGT. CDR3 DNA sequence: TGTGCCAGCAGTGAATTATGGGACACCCATAGCAATCAGCCCCAGCATTTT. This gives the protein CASSELWDTHSNQPQHF.

The J gene is TRBJ2-3, the V gene TRBV10-1; possibly TRBD2 for D (6 bases). Germline V gives CDR1 WNHNN, CDR2 SYGVQD (reference sequence). This CDR3 spans 14 amino acids. Trimming left V 4 bases short and J 4 bases short, with 12 bases between. CDR3 protein: CASSGREGADTQYF. In DNA, the CDR3 is TGCGCCAGCAGTGGGAGGGAAGGCGCAGATACGCAGTATTTT.

This chain uses TRBV6-5 with TRBJ2-3, with unresolved D. Germline V gives CDR1 MNHEY, CDR2 SVGAGI. V shed 7 bases and J shed 4 bases, with 9 bases lying between them. The CDR3 sequence is 12 residues long. Written as DNA, the CDR3 is TGTGCCAGCACTGGGCCCCCAGATACGCAGTATTTT. Protein product: CASTGPPDTQYF.

The gene calls are TRBV6-5 and TRBJ2-7; 8 bases are shared with TRBD1. Germline V gene data show CDR1 as MNHEY and CDR2 as SVGAGI. The ends lost 6 bases at V and 1 base at J; junction bases unmatched: 2. The CDR3 totals 13 residues. CDR3 protein: CASSGQGSYEQYF. The CDR3 DNA sequence: TGTGCCAGCAGCGGACAGGGATCCTACGAGCAGTACTTC.

In regard to this clone: At one end the junction does not follow the germline gene, possibly because of a read error. The same CDR3 arises from other DNA sequences in this sample as well. The gene calls are TRBV27 and TRBJ1-6; 7 nucleotides match TRBD1. This CDR3 spans 14 amino acids. Germline-derived CDR1 and CDR2 are MNHEY and SMNVEV (reference sequence). Here the CDR3 reads CASRVGQADSPLHF. In nucleotides, the CDR3 is TGTGCCAGCAGGGTCGGACAGGCCGATTCCCCCCTCCACTTT.

The chain carries TRBV5-6 and TRBJ2-7; possible D gene TRBD2, 5 bases. V shed 0 bases and J shed 5 bases, with 15 bases lying between them. The CDR3 contains 15 residues. Germline loops: CDR1 SGHDT, CDR2 YYEEEE. The CDR3 sequence is CASSLEWALGDEQYF. CDR3 bases: TGTGCCAGCAGCTTGGAGTGGGCCCTCGGGGACGAGCAGTACTTC.

The gene calls are TRBV6-1 and TRBJ1-4; no clear D. The V gene's germline CDR1 is MNHNS and CDR2 SASEGT. V was cut by 2 bases and J by 5 bases, with 12 bases left in between. CDR3 length equals 15 residues. The CDR3 DNA reads as TGTGCCAGCAGTGAACGTCTCGGAGGGAATGAAAAACTGTTTTTT. Translated: CASSERLGGNEKLFF.